These 14 T cell receptor beta chains were sequenced from one sample in a study of control samples from healthy donors and cancer patients. Generated by immunoSEQ multiplex PCR, the TCRdb table keeps only in-frame clones and is missing some. The sample has 250,000 to 300,000 clones, almost 85% seen once. Sequenced: PBMCs. The receptors derive from a woman aged 60-75 years with lung cancer.

The chain is built from TRBV27 and TRBJ2-6; D unresolved. CDR3 length equals 14 residues. Germline CDR1 reads MNHEY; CDR2 reads SMNVEV (reference sequence). The ends were cut back, 5 bases at V and 1 base at J, with 6 bases in the middle. CDR3 in amino acids: CASSRQSGANVLTF. In nucleotides, the CDR3 is TGTGCCAGCAGTCGCCAGTCTGGGGCCAACGTCCTGACTTTC.

The V call is TRBV19, the J call TRBJ1-1; 8 bases fit TRBD1. With V trimmed by 5 bases and J by 0 bases, 11 bases remained unmatched. There are 17 residues in the CDR3. Germline V gives CDR1 LNHDA, CDR2 SQIVND (reference sequence). This chain's CDR3 is CASSPMDRARVNTEAFF. The CDR3 nucleotides are TGTGCCAGTAGTCCGATGGACAGGGCCCGGGTGAACACTGAAGCTTTCTTT.

This rearrangement joins TRBV28 to TRBJ2-1; 8 positions agree with TRBD2. The germline V gene encodes CDR1 MDHEN and CDR2 SYDVKM. The CDR3 sequence is 13 residues long. The V segment lost 8 bases and the J segment 6 bases; nucleotides outside the gene matches: 6. The CDR3 loop reads CASGTGGFNEQFF. CDR3 nucleotides: TGTGCCAGCGGGACGGGAGGGTTCAATGAGCAGTTCTTC.

The V and J genes are TRBV7-9 and TRBJ1-1; 8 nucleotides agree with TRBD1. The CDR3 is 15 residues long. Unmatched junction bases numbered 6, after V lost 5 bases and J lost 1 base. Germline V lookup: CDR1 SEHNR, CDR2 FQNEAQ (reference sequence). The CDR3 reads CASSGWTGPNTEAFF. Written as DNA, the CDR3 is TGTGCCAGCAGCGGGTGGACAGGGCCGAACACTGAAGCTTTCTTT.

This chain links TRBV19 with TRBJ1-2; 7 positions match TRBD1. Germline lookup yields CDR1 LNHDA and CDR2 SQIVND (reference sequence). V lost 3 bases to trimming and J lost 8 bases; unmatched junction nucleotides: 9. CDR3 length: 14 amino acids. The DNA for the CDR3 is TGTGCCAGTAGTATCTTGGACAGGATCGGCGGCTACACCTTC. This gives the protein CASSILDRIGGYTF. Using reference TRBV19 and TRBJ1-2 for the parts outside the CDR3, the full variable domain is DGGITQSPKYLFRKEGQNVTLSCEQNLNHDAMYWYRQDPGQGLRLIYYSQIVNDFQKGDIAEGYSVSREKKESFPLTVTSAQKNPTAFYLCASSILDRIGGYTFGSGTRLTVV.

The chain links TRBV6-5 to TRBJ1-6, with a weak D call TRBD1 (5 bases). V lost 4 bases, J lost 6 bases, and 16 bases lay in between. The length of the CDR3 is 16 residues. Germline CDR1 reads MNHEY; CDR2 reads SVGAGI. The CDR3 reads CASSSDPGRINSPLHF. The CDR3 nucleotides read TGTGCCAGCAGTTCCGACCCGGGACGGATTAATTCACCCCTCCACTTT.

The chain links TRBV18 to TRBJ2-2; TRBD1 aligns across 11 bases. Germline trimming cut 0 bases from V and 6 bases from J; bases unmatched to any gene: 6. The CDR3 covers 17 residues. Germline loops: CDR1 KGHSH, CDR2 LQKENI. The CDR3 spells CASSPPVGQGAAGELFF. The CDR3, as DNA: TGTGCCAGCTCACCACCGGTTGGACAGGGGGCCGCCGGGGAGCTGTTTTTT.

This clone was counted only a few times. The chain employs TRBV14 and TRBJ1-6; 7 bases align to TRBD1. Per the germline V gene, CDR1 is SGHDN and CDR2 is FVKESK. Trimming at V came to 2 bases and at J to 14 bases, leaving 9 bases not matched to a gene. The CDR3 length is 14 residues. Here the CDR3 DNA reads TGTGCCAGCAGCCAACTTAGACAGGGTGCTGCCCTCCACTTT. Translating gives CASSQLRQGAALHF.

This rearrangement joins TRBV12-3 or TRBV12-4 to TRBJ1-5, with 9 bases that match TRBD1. Trimming removed 6 bases from V and 6 bases from J; junction bases left unmatched: 3. The CDR3 length is 13 residues. The CDR3 nucleotides are TGTGCCAGCAGATTACAGGGGGCTCAGCCCCAGCATTTT. Translated, it gives CASRLQGAQPQHF.

CDR3 region: CASSQGTSGSSENEQFF. The CDR3 DNA reads as TGTGCCAGCAGCCAAGGGACTAGCGGGAGTTCGGAGAATGAGCAGTTCTTC. V and J are TRBV4-2 and TRBJ2-7; 13 bases are shared with TRBD2. The assigned J gene may be wrong: the sequence end matches TRBJ2-1 better. The CDR3 has 17 residues. Per the germline V gene, CDR1 is LGHNA and CDR2 is YNFKEQ.

V and J are TRBV5-4 and TRBJ2-6; 7 bases agree with TRBD2. Germline loops: CDR1 SGHNT, CDR2 YYREEE (reference sequence). The CDR3 loop spans 17 amino acids. The V segment lost 1 base and the J segment 1 base; nucleotides outside the gene matches: 5. CDR3 residues: CASSLSGGSSGANVLTF. CDR3 bases: TGTGCCAGCAGCTTGTCGGGGGGTTCATCTGGGGCCAACGTCCTGACTTTC.

Concerning this clone: Other DNA sequences from this sample encode an identical CDR3 as well. The genes are TRBV5-1 and TRBJ2-2, with unresolved D. CDR3 size: 16 residues. The germline CDR1 and CDR2 sequences are SGHRS and YFSETQ. V shed 1 base and J shed 2 bases, with 12 bases lying between them. DNA of the CDR3: TGCGCCAGCAGCTTGCCCGGAGCCCTCAACACCGGGGAGCTGTTTTTT. As protein: CASSLPGALNTGELFF.

The chain joins TRBV5-1 to TRBJ2-2; D perhaps matches TRBD1 (6 bases). Germline CDR1 SGHRS, CDR2 YFSETQ. The V and J ends lost 4 bases and 4 bases respectively, with 17 bases between them. The CDR3 spans 16 residues. In DNA, the CDR3 is TGCGCCAGCAGCAGGGGACACCCGAGGGGCACCGGGGAGCTGTTTTTT. Translation gives CASSRGHPRGTGELFF. Variable domain in full (rest from reference TRBV5-1 and TRBJ2-2): KAGVTQTPRYLIKTRGQQVTLSCSPISGHRSVSWYQQTPGQGLQFLFEYFSETQRNKGNFPGRFSGRQFSNSRSEMNVSTLELGDSALYLCASSRGHPRGTGELFFGEGSRLTVL.

Turning to this clone: Mismatch with germline at one junction end may stem from a read error. V and J are TRBV7-7 and TRBJ2-5; TRBD2 matches at 13 bases. Germline assignment: CDR1 SSHAT and CDR2 FNYEAQ (reference sequence). This CDR3 spans 15 amino acids. In DNA form, the CDR3 reads TGTGCTAGCAGAAGGACTAGCGGGGGAGGAGAGACCCAGTACTTC. It yields the protein CASRRTSGGGETQYF.